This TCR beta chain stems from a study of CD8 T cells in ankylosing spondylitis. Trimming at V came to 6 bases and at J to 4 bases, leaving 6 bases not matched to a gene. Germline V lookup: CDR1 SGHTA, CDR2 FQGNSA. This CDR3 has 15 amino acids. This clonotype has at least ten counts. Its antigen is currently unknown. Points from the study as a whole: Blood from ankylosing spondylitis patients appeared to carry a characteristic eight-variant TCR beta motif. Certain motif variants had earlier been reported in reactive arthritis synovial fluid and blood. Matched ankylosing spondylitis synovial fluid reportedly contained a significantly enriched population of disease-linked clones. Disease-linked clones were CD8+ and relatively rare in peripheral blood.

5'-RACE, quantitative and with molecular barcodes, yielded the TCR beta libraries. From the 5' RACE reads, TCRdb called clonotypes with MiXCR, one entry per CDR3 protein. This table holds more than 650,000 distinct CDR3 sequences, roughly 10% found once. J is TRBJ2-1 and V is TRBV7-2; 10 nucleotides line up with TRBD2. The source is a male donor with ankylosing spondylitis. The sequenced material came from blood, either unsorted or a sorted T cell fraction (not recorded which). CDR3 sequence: CASRQAGGPYNEQFF. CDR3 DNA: TGTGCCAGCAGGCAAGCGGGAGGGCCGTACAATGAGCAGTTCTTC. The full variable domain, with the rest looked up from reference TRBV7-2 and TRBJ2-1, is GAGVSQSPSNKVTEKGKDVELRCDPISGHTALYWYRQSLGQGLEFLIYFQGNSAPDKSGLPSDRFSAERTGGSVSTLTIQRTQQEDSAVYLCASRQAGGPYNEQFFGPGTRLTVL.